This T cell receptor (beta chain) is drawn from a study of identical twins. Study outcomes and limitations: Less excess twin sharing appeared in beta out-of-frame sequences. An excess of low generation probability was shown by twin-shared out-of-frame alpha sequences.

TCRdb re-called the 5' RACE reads through MiXCR, storing one row per CDR3 protein. Among 1.5 million to 2 million distinct CDR3 sequences listed, about 30% were seen once. This CDR3 has 15 amino acids. Germline CDR1 is SGHTA and CDR2 is FQGNSA. The sample holds many counts of this clonotype. The antigen remains undetermined. An end of the junction differs from the germline gene, which may be a read error. The donors were all healthy and Caucasian. Sequencing used cord blood. The receptor was derived from a newborn girl in good health. The chain couples TRBV7-2 to TRBJ1-2; D call uncertain. CDR3 bases: TGCGCCAGCAGCTTGGGAGGTCCCTCAAACTATGGCTACACCTTC. Translated, it gives CASSLGGPSNYGYTF.